The entry that follows covers one T cell receptor beta chain sequence. Other DNA sequences in the same sample also yield this CDR3. Trimming removed 1 base from V and 0 bases from J, with 7 bases in between. CDR3 size: 15 residues. CDR1 PRHDT and CDR2 FYEKMQ come from the germline V gene (reference sequence). This specimen belongs to a study of blood T cell repertoires in COVID-19. Clones were sequenced by immunoSEQ multiplex PCR, and TCRdb holds only the in-frame ones, with some missing. The sample shows about 310,000 clones, over 75% of them seen only once. Participants had their cohort set by participant-reported clinical history.

The origin of this receptor is a woman between 35 and 50 years old who had recovered from COVID-19. The sample taken for sequencing was PBMCs or T cells enriched from blood (not recorded which). The genes are TRBV13 and TRBJ1-3; D is undetermined. CDR3 loop: CASSLDSSSGNTIYF. The CDR3 nucleotides read TGTGCCAGCAGCTTAGACAGTAGCTCTGGAAACACCATATATTTT.